Listed below are T cell receptor beta chains from one sample, sequenced in a study of patients and donors after allogeneic stem cell transplantation. Each CDR3 protein gets one entry after TCRdb re-called the RT-PCR reads with MiXCR. The sample lists hundreds of thousands of distinct CDR3 sequences; around two fifths were seen once. Material: blood, either unsorted or a sorted T cell fraction (not recorded which). The source of these receptors is a human donor who was either an allogeneic HSCT recipient or a stem cell or donor lymphocyte infusion donor (not recorded which). It is not recorded whose cells these are; they may come from a transplant donor. CDR3s include the opening cysteine and the closing phenylalanine or tryptophan. A D gene is named only where the DNA matches it firmly. The listing skips clone size in some rows; elsewhere it reads once, few, many or a size class.

clone_size: NA; v_call: TRBV5-5; d_call: NA; j_call: TRBJ2-5; cdr3_aa: CASSIDSRGTQYF; cdr3_nt: TGTGCCAGCAGCATTGACAGTCGCGGGACCCAGTACTTC
clone_size: few; v_call: TRBV4-1; d_call: TRBD1; j_call: TRBJ1-6; cdr3_aa: CASSQRPGQGNSPLHF; cdr3_nt: TGCGCCAGCAGCCAACGCCCGGGACAGGGGAACTCACCCCTCCACTTT
clone_size: NA; v_call: TRBV9; d_call: NA; j_call: TRBJ2-5; cdr3_aa: CASSPAEAEETQYF; cdr3_nt: TGTGCCAGCAGCCCAGCGGAAGCGGAAGAGACCCAGTACTTC
clone_size: few; v_call: TRBV5-6; d_call: NA; j_call: TRBJ1-5; cdr3_aa: CASSSLGIADQPQHF; cdr3_nt: TGTGCCAGCAGCTCCTTGGGGATAGCGGATCAGCCCCAGCATTTT
clone_size: NA; v_call: TRBV5-4; d_call: NA; j_call: TRBJ2-7; cdr3_aa: CASSSDVSEQYF; cdr3_nt: TGTGCCAGCAGCTCGGACGTTTCCGAGCAGTACTTC
clone_size: NA; v_call: TRBV12-3/TRBV12-4; d_call: NA; j_call: TRBJ2-5; cdr3_aa: CASSLGEVETQYF; cdr3_nt: TGTGCCAGCAGTTTGGGTGAAGTGGAGACCCAGTACTTC
clone_size: once; v_call: TRBV20-1; d_call: TRBD1; j_call: TRBJ1-6; cdr3_aa: CSARATDRALFSPLHF; cdr3_nt: TGCAGTGCTAGAGCAACCGACAGGGCCCTGTTTTCACCCCTCCACTTT
clone_size: few; v_call: TRBV6-2/TRBV6-3; d_call: NA; j_call: TRBJ1-5; cdr3_aa: CASSYARVNSNQPQHF; cdr3_nt: TGTGCCAGCAGTTACGCTAGAGTAAATAGCAATCAGCCCCAGCATTTT
clone_size: few; v_call: TRBV6-6; d_call: NA; j_call: TRBJ2-5; cdr3_aa: CASSYPGTEETQYF; cdr3_nt: TGTGCCAGCAGTTACCCGGGTACCGAAGAGACCCAGTACTTC
clone_size: NA; v_call: TRBV15; d_call: NA; j_call: TRBJ1-5; cdr3_aa: CATSRDPGSYNQPQHF; cdr3_nt: TGTGCCACCAGCAGAGATCCGGGCAGCTACAATCAGCCCCAGCATTTT
clone_size: NA; v_call: TRBV5-1; d_call: NA; j_call: TRBJ1-6; cdr3_aa: CASSPKYGDNGLHF; cdr3_nt: TGCGCCAGCAGCCCTAAATATGGGGACAACGGCCTCCACTTT
clone_size: NA; v_call: TRBV7-6; d_call: NA; j_call: TRBJ1-4; cdr3_aa: CASSLGGGGDEKLFF; cdr3_nt: TGTGCCAGCAGCTTAGGAGGGGGAGGTGATGAAAAACTGTTTTTT
clone_size: many; v_call: TRBV3-1; d_call: NA; j_call: TRBJ1-2; cdr3_aa: CASSSGGGGYGYTF; cdr3_nt: TGTGCCAGCAGCTCGGGAGGAGGGGGCTATGGCTACACCTTC
clone_size: NA; v_call: TRBV20-1; d_call: NA; j_call: TRBJ2-1; cdr3_aa: CSAKWPAEQFF; cdr3_nt: TGCAGTGCTAAATGGCCGGCTGAGCAGTTCTTC
clone_size: NA; v_call: TRBV20-1; d_call: NA; j_call: TRBJ1-4; cdr3_aa: CSAKTSPANEKLFF; cdr3_nt: TGCAGTGCTAAAACGTCCCCGGCAAACGAAAAACTGTTTTTT
clone_size: NA; v_call: TRBV20-1; d_call: TRBD2; j_call: TRBJ2-1; cdr3_aa: CSATKRGGINEQFF; cdr3_nt: TGCAGTGCTACCAAGCGGGGGGGCATTAATGAGCAGTTCTTC
clone_size: NA; v_call: TRBV6-1; d_call: NA; j_call: TRBJ2-3; cdr3_aa: CASSELAGRGSGTDTQYF; cdr3_nt: TGTGCCAGCAGTGAACTCGCAGGAAGGGGGAGTGGCACAGATACGCAGTATTTT
clone_size: NA; v_call: TRBV27; d_call: NA; j_call: TRBJ1-4; cdr3_aa: CASSLAYATNEKLFF; cdr3_nt: TGTGCCAGCAGTTTAGCATATGCAACTAATGAAAAACTGTTTTTT
clone_size: NA; v_call: TRBV10-3; d_call: NA; j_call: TRBJ1-1; cdr3_aa: CAISQGNMNTEAFF; cdr3_nt: TGTGCCATCAGTCAGGGGAATATGAACACTGAAGCTTTCTTT
clone_size: many; v_call: TRBV25-1; d_call: NA; j_call: TRBJ1-1; cdr3_aa: CASSGGGKNTEAFF; cdr3_nt: TGTGCCAGCAGTGGGGGAGGGAAGAACACTGAAGCTTTCTTT
clone_size: few; v_call: TRBV18; d_call: NA; j_call: TRBJ2-7; cdr3_aa: CASSPKPSAEQYF; cdr3_nt: TGTGCCAGCTCACCGAAGCCCTCCGCCGAGCAGTACTTC
clone_size: NA; v_call: TRBV7-6; d_call: NA; j_call: TRBJ2-2; cdr3_aa: CASSSPLDAANTGELFF; cdr3_nt: TGTGCCAGCAGCTCCCCTCTGGACGCCGCAAACACCGGGGAGCTGTTTTTT
clone_size: NA; v_call: TRBV13; d_call: NA; j_call: TRBJ1-1; cdr3_aa: CASSPPMTEMNTEAFF; cdr3_nt: TGTGCCAGCAGCCCCCCCATGACAGAGATGAACACTGAAGCTTTCTTT
clone_size: few; v_call: TRBV12-3/TRBV12-4; d_call: TRBD1; j_call: TRBJ1-1; cdr3_aa: CASSLSRGYTEAFF; cdr3_nt: TGTGCCAGCAGTTTAAGCAGGGGGTACACTGAAGCTTTCTTT
clone_size: NA; v_call: TRBV7-9; d_call: NA; j_call: TRBJ2-3; cdr3_aa: CASSHRATDTQYF; cdr3_nt: TGTGCCAGCAGCCACAGGGCGACAGATACGCAGTATTTT
clone_size: NA; v_call: TRBV3-1; d_call: NA; j_call: TRBJ2-7; cdr3_aa: CASSLKAGTYEQYF; cdr3_nt: TGTGCCAGCAGCCTTAAGGCAGGTACCTACGAGCAGTACTTC
clone_size: many; v_call: TRBV18; d_call: NA; j_call: TRBJ1-2; cdr3_aa: CASSPDRSYGYTF; cdr3_nt: TGTGCCAGCAGTCCCGACAGGAGTTATGGCTACACCTTC
clone_size: few; v_call: TRBV12-3/TRBV12-4; d_call: NA; j_call: TRBJ1-1; cdr3_aa: CASSSRGLTEAFF; cdr3_nt: TGTGCCAGCAGCTCCAGGGGTTTGACTGAAGCTTTCTTT
clone_size: few; v_call: TRBV7-2; d_call: NA; j_call: TRBJ2-2; cdr3_aa: CASSPWGQAWTGELFF; cdr3_nt: TGTGCCAGCAGCCCATGGGGGCAGGCGTGGACCGGGGAGCTGTTTTTT
clone_size: few; v_call: TRBV28; d_call: NA; j_call: TRBJ1-2; cdr3_aa: CASSPGGPGGYTF; cdr3_nt: TGTGCCAGCAGTCCCGGAGGGCCGGGGGGCTACACCTTC
clone_size: few; v_call: TRBV29-1; d_call: NA; j_call: TRBJ1-2; cdr3_aa: CSGRELDYGYTF; cdr3_nt: TGCAGCGGCAGGGAGTTGGACTATGGCTACACCTTC